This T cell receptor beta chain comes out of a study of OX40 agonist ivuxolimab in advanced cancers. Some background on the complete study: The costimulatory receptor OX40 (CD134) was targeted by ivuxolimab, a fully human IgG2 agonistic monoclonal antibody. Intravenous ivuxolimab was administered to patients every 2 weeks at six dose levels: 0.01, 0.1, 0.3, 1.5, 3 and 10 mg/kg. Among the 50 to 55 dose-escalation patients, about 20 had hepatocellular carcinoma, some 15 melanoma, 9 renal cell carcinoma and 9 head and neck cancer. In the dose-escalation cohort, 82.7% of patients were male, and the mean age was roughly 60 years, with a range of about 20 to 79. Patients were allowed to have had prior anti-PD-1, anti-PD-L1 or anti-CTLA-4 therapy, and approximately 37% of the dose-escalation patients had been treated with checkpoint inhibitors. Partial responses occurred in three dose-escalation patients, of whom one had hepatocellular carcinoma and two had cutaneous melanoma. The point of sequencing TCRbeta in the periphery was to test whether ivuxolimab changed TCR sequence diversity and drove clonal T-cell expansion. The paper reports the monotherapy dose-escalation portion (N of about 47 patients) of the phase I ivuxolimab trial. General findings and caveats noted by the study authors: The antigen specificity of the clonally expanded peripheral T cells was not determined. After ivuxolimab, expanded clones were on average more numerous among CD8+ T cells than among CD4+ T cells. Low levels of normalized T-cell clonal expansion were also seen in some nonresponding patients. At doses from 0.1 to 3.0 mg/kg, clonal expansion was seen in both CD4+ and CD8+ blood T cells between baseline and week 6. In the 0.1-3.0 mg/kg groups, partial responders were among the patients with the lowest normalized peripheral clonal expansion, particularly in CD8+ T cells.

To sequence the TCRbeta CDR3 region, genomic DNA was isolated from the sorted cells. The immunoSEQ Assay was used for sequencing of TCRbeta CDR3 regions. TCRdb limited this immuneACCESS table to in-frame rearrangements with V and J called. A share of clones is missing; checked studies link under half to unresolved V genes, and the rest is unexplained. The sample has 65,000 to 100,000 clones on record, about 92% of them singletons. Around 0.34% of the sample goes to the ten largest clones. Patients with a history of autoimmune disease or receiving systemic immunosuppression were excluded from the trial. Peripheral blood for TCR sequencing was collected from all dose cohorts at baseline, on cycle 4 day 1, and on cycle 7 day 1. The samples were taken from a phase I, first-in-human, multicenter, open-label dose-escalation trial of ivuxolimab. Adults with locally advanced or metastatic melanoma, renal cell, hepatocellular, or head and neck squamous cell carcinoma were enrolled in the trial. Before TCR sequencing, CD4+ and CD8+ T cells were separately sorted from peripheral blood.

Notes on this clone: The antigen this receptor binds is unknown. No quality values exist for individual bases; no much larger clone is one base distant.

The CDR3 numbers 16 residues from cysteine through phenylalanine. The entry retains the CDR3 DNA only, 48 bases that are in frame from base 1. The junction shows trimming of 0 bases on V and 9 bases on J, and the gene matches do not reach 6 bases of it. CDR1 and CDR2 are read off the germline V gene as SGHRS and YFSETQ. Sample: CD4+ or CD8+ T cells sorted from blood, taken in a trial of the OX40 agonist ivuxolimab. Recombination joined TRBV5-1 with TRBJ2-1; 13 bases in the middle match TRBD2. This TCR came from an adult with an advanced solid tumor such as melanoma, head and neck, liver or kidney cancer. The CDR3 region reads CASSLDPGLAGPEQFF. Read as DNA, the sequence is TGCGCCAGCAGCTTGGACCCGGGACTAGCGGGGCCTGAGCAGTTCTTC.